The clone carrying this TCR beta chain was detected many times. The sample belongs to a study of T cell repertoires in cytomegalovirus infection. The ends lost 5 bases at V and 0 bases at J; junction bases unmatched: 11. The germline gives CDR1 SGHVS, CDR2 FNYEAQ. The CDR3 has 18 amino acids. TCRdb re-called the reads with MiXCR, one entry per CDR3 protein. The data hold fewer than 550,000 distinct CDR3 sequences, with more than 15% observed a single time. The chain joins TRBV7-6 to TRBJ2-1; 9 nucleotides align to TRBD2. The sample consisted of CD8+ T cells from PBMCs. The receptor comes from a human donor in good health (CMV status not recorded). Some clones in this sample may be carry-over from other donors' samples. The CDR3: CASSPWGGGASSYNEQFF. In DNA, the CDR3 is TGTGCCAGCAGCCCCTGGGGCGGGGGGGCTAGCTCCTACAATGAGCAGTTCTTC.